This TCR beta chain appears in the sequencing data of a study of T cell responses to AZD1222 COVID-19 vaccine. Concerning this clone itself: What it binds is unknown.

Broader study findings: The peak T cell response came first, and repertoires were sampled only after it. White British donors predominated, females outnumbered males, and clonal diversity was possibly underestimated. Targeting of unmutated variant regions was reportedly seen in nearly half of spike-specific TCRs.

The CDR3 is made up of 16 amino acids. Trimming at V came to 2 bases and at J to 2 bases, leaving 6 bases not matched to a gene. The germline V gene has CDR1 SGHDN and CDR2 FVKESK. Repertoires were generated with immunoSEQ multiplex PCR, while TCRdb's copy carries only in-frame clones and drops some. Altogether about 200,000 clones are present, roughly 92% being singletons, with the ten largest covering around 3.6%. The chain has TRBV14 and TRBJ2-3; 8 bases align to TRBD2. This clonotype was obtained from an adult who received the MenACWY meningococcal vaccine as a control. Sequencing used peripheral blood, obtained 28 days after the second dose of the MenACWY control vaccine. The CDR3 sequence: CASSQLAGRTTDTQYF. CDR3 DNA sequence: TGTGCCAGCAGCCAATTAGCGGGGAGGACCACAGATACGCAGTATTTT.